The sequence of this T cell receptor beta chain was determined in a study of Graves' ophthalmopathy and Graves' hyperthyroidism. Deletions cut 7 bases from V and 4 bases from J, with 20 bases between. This CDR3 is built from 15 residues. Germline V lookup: CDR1 MNHEY, CDR2 SMNVEV (reference sequence). Hyperthyroidism counted as stable given no ophthalmopathy within 18 months of follow-up. Patients with other autoimmune diseases, uncontrolled infections, pregnancy or lactation were excluded. PBMCs had their origin in fresh peripheral blood (around 10 ml). This clonotype came up a few times. The antigen is undetermined. Study-wide points: Clonotypes were expanded in thyroid at above 0.001 frequency, and most also appeared in blood.

Investigators amplified TCR beta CDR3 regions from RNA transcripts. After a first-round RT-PCR with HTBI primers, a second-round multiplex PCR was run. TCRdb ran MiXCR on the multiplex PCR reads and lists one entry per CDR3 protein. The sample consists of about 620,000 distinct CDR3 sequences, about 20% of them appearing once. Sequencing input: peripheral blood. The sequence derives from a woman in her late teens or twenties with stable Graves' hyperthyroidism. Some clones in this sample may be carry-over from other donors' samples. V and J are TRBV27 and TRBJ2-7; D gene ambiguous. The CDR3: CASKLTRHLLYEQYF. CDR3 DNA: TGTGCCAGCAAATTAACAAGACACTTACTTTACGAGCAGTACTTC.